This TCR beta chain stems from a study of T cells in Graves' hyperthyroidism and ophthalmopathy. The CDR3 runs 15 residues. Germline V gene sequence: CDR1 SNHLY, CDR2 FYNNEI. V lost 7 bases to trimming and J lost 2 bases; unmatched junction nucleotides: 10. This clonotype occurred many times. Its cognate antigen is unknown. In making diagnoses, clinical symptoms, serum thyroxine and TRAb, thyroid ultrasound and orbital computed tomography were all used. Researchers took RNA transcripts and amplified the TCR beta CDR3 regions from them. RT-PCR in the first round (using the HTBI primer set) targeted the TCR CDR3. TCRdb called the multiplex PCR reads again in MiXCR, with one record for every CDR3 protein. The table records 550,000 to 600,000 distinct CDR3 sequences, approximately 15% of them present only once. Whole-study findings and limits: The majority of expanded thyroid clonotypes above 0.001 also appeared in blood.

The origin of this receptor is a woman between 18 and 30 years old with Graves' ophthalmopathy. The sample was blood. This rearrangement joins TRBV2 to TRBJ1-2; 7 bases are a match to TRBD1. This CDR3 reads CASTLEGASNYGYTF. Here the CDR3 DNA reads TGTGCCAGCACCTTGGAGGGGGCAAGCAACTATGGCTACACCTTC.